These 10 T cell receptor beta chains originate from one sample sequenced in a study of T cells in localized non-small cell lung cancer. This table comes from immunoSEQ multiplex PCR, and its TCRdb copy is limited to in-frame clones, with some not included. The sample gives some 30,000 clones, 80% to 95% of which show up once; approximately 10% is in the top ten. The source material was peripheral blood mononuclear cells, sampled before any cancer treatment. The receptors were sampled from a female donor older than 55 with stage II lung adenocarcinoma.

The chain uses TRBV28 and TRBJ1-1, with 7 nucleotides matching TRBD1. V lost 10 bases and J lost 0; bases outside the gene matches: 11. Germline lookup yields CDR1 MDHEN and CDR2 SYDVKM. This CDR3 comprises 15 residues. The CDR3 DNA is TGTGCCACAAATATCCGACAGGGACTGAACACTGAAGCTTTCTTT. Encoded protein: CATNIRQGLNTEAFF. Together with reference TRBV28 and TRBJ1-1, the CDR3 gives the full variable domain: DVKVTQSSRYLVKRTGEKVFLECVQDMDHENMFWYRQDPGLGLRLIYFSYDVKMKEKGDIPEGYSVSREKKERFSLILESASTNQTSMYLCATNIRQGLNTEAFFGQGTRLTVV.

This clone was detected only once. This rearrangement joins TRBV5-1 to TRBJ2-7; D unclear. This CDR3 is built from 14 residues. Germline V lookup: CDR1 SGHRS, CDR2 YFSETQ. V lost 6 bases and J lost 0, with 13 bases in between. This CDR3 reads CASNRSPSSYEQYF. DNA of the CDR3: TGCGCCAGCAATAGGAGTCCTAGCTCCTACGAGCAGTACTTC.

The CDR3 loop reads CASSIRGVNIQYF. CDR3 nucleotide sequence: TGTGCCAGTAGTATAAGGGGGGTAAACATTCAGTACTTC. The chain has TRBV19 and TRBJ2-4; D tentatively reads TRBD1 or TRBD2 (6 bases each). Trimming shortened V by 2 bases and J by 6 bases, and 8 bases separated the two germline ends. The CDR3 contains 13 residues. Germline assignment: CDR1 LNHDA and CDR2 SQIVND (reference sequence).

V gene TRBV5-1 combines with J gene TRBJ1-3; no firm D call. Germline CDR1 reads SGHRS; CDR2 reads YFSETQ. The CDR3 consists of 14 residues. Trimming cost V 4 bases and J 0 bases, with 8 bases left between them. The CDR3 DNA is TGCGCCAGCAGCCCCTCCTCCTCTGGAAACACCATATATTTT. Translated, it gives CASSPSSSGNTIYF. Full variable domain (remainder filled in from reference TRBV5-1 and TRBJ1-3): KAGVTQTPRYLIKTRGQQVTLSCSPISGHRSVSWYQQTPGQGLQFLFEYFSETQRNKGNFPGRFSGRQFSNSRSEMNVSTLELGDSALYLCASSPSSSGNTIYFGEGSWLTVV.

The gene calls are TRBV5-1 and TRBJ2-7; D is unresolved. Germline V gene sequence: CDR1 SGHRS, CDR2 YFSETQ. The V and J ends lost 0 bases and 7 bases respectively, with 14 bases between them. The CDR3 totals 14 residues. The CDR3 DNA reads TGCGCCAGCAGCTTGGGTGCCACTCCGCTAGAGCAGTACTTC. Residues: CASSLGATPLEQYF.

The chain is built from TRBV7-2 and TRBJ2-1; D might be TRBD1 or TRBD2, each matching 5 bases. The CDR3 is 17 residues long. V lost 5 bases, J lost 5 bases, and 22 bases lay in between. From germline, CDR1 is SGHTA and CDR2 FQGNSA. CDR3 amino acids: CASSPRSGAVAHNEQFF. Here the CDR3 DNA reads TGTGCCAGCAGCCCCCGCTCCGGGGCAGTCGCCCACAATGAGCAGTTCTTC.

Here the CDR3 reads CASSPPVTDTQYF. The DNA for the CDR3 is TGTGCCAGCTCACCACCGGTCACAGATACGCAGTATTTT. The chain is built from TRBV18 and TRBJ2-3; no clear D. V was cut by 0 bases and J by 2 bases, with 3 bases left in between. The CDR3 runs 13 residues. Germline CDR1 and CDR2: KGHSH and LQKENI.

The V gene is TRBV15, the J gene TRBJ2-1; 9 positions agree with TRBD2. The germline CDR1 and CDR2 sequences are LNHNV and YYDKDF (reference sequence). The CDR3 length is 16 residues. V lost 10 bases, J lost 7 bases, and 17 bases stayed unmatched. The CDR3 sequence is CARISLIAGARNEQFF. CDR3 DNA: TGTGCCAGAATATCTTTGATAGCGGGAGCGAGGAATGAGCAGTTCTTC.

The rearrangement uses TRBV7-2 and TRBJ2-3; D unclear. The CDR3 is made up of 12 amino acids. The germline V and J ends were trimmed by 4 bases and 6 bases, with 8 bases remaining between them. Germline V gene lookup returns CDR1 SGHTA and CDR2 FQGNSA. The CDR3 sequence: CASSSSLDTQYF. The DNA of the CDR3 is TGTGCCAGCAGCTCGTCCCTGGATACGCAGTATTTT.

CDR3 amino acids: CATSPTGTSGANVLTF. The CDR3 DNA is TGTGCCACCAGTCCAACAGGGACGTCTGGGGCCAACGTCCTGACTTTC. V gene TRBV15 combines with J gene TRBJ2-6; D may be TRBD1 (6 bases). This CDR3 is built from 16 residues. Germline V gives CDR1 LNHNV, CDR2 YYDKDF (reference sequence). Trimming left V 6 bases short and J 1 base short, with 13 bases between.